The entry below gives a single T cell receptor beta chain sequence along with its context. The CDR3 loop spans 13 amino acids. Germline V gene lookup returns CDR1 MNHEY and CDR2 SVGAGI. V lost 6 bases, J lost 1 base, and 9 bases lay in between. These data originate in a study of blood T cell repertoires in COVID-19. In the authors' workflow: Reference gene primer amplification in the assay estimated nucleated cell counts. Produced via immunoSEQ multiplex PCR; TCRdb's table is partial and in-frame only. D and trimming were read from the DNA, whereas the V and J calls and clone size are those reported in that table. The sample yields around 130,000 clones, 70% to 90% seen once.

This sequence joins TRBV6-5 and TRBJ1-1; D not resolved. The sequencing sample was made of peripheral blood. The sequence came from a human donor in a cohort sampled during active COVID-19. The chain's CDR3 is CASSQRRNTEAFF. Here the CDR3 DNA reads TGTGCCAGCAGCCAGAGGAGGAACACTGAAGCTTTCTTT.